This T cell receptor (beta chain) was captured in a study of blood T cell repertoires in COVID-19. On the study more broadly: The origin of the acute and convalescent COVID-19 samples was the United States, Italy and Spain. PBMCs, B-cell-depleted T cells, or T cells were the source of the cDNA or gDNA that made up the material.

The CDR3 is 14 amino acids. The germline CDR1 and CDR2 sequences are SQVTM and ANQGSEA. The V and J ends lost 4 bases and 2 bases, in that order; junction bases with no gene match: 7. Original handling: Researchers report that nucleated cell counts were estimated from reference gene primer amplification. The repertoire was sequenced with immunoSEQ multiplex PCR; TCRdb's copy has only in-frame clones and lacks some. D and trimming come from the DNA, and the V and J calls and clone size come from that table. Here the sample spans 160,000 or so clones, about 88% being singletons. This clonotype was sampled from a man in his fifties or sixties with active or convalescent COVID-19. The chain uses TRBV29-1 and TRBJ2-7; 8 bases line up with TRBD2. The sequenced sample was peripheral blood. The CDR3 is CSVVYGGRTYEQYF. Here the CDR3 DNA reads TGCAGCGTTGTTTACGGCGGGAGGACCTACGAGCAGTACTTC.